This T cell receptor (beta chain) was sequenced for a study of T cells expressing NK-cell markers. Study details: Beta-chain profiling covered CD3+CD56+NKG2C+, CD3+CD56+NKG2C- and CD3+CD56-NKG2C+ sorted subsets.

The CDR3 consists of 15 residues. Germline CDR1 is MDHEN and CDR2 is SYDVKM. TCRdb reprocessed the 5' RACE reads and stores each CDR3 protein as one record, lacking DNA. The sample table includes 350,000 to 500,000 distinct CDR3 sequences. Sequencing was carried out using blood T cells: a sorted CD56 or NKG2C T cell subset, CD4+ or CD8+ T cells, or bulk PBMC T cells (not recorded which). V usage is TRBV28 and J usage is TRBJ2-3. This clonotype originated in a woman between 18 and 75 years old in good health. CDR3 sequence: CASSLVNSPTDTQYF. The whole variable domain, filled in from reference TRBV28 and TRBJ2-3, reads DVKVTQSSRYLVKRTGEKVFLECVQDMDHENMFWYRQDPGLGLRLIYFSYDVKMKEKGDIPEGYSVSREKKERFSLILESASTNQTSMYLCASSLVNSPTDTQYFGPGTRLTVL.